These T cell receptor beta chains were read from a single sample in a study of OX40 agonist ivuxolimab in advanced cancers. Some clones are missing from TCRdb's copy, which holds only in-frame ones; the method was immunoSEQ multiplex PCR. The table has some 72,000 clones, less than 95% seen once; the top ten hold roughly 11%. The sample here was CD4+ or CD8+ T cells sorted from blood, taken in a trial of the OX40 agonist ivuxolimab. The receptors originated from an adult with an advanced solid tumor such as melanoma, head and neck, liver or kidney cancer. The CDR3 runs from the conserved cysteine through the conserved F or W. Size is stated for part of the rows, as once, few or many counts, or as a class when the clone is expanded.

>TRBJ1-5|few|TRBV13
CASSLGPSGQPQHF
>TRBJ1-4|NA|TRBV14
CASSQDQGRGIGEKLFF
>TRBJ2-7|NA|TRBV7-8
CASSLAGDVSYEQYF
>TRBJ2-7|NA|TRBV5-1
CASSLAGNNEQYF
>TRBJ2-5|NA|TRBV5-6
CASSLVRAQETQYF
>TRBJ1-1|NA|TRBV9
CASSVAANTEAFF
>TRBJ2-7|NA|TRBV5-1
CASSSGYEQYF
>TRBJ2-3|NA|TRBV7-6
CASSLLAGGIDTQYF
>TRBJ1-6|NA|TRBV11-2
CASSPAGRSDSPLHF
>TRBJ2-5|NA|TRBV29-1
CSVEDLKGARNQETQYF
>TRBJ2-7|NA|TRBV7-9
CASQGTDYEQYF
>TRBJ2-5|NA|TRBV10-3
CAISPLWRGTQETQYF
>TRBJ2-7|few|TRBV11-3
CASSLGTDYEQYF
>TRBJ2-1|NA|TRBV6-5
CASSQRGAYNEQFF